Shown below are 14 T cell receptor beta chains from a single sample sequenced in a study of Graves' ophthalmopathy and Graves' hyperthyroidism (dated by TCRdb to 2016 to 2019). The listed sequencing device is Illumina HiSeq 2000. For repertoire sequencing, the TCR beta CDR3 regions were amplified from RNA transcripts. The first round of RT-PCR was done with HTBI primers and the Qiagen OneStep RT-PCR kit, and was followed by a second round of multiplex PCR, then size selection and purification. TCRdb took the public reads, trimmed them with fastp at Q25, ran MiXCR for clone calling and kept in-frame beta chains. Rows with a matching CDR3 protein are joined into one entry that keeps the most common DNA and genes. Recorded for this sample are about 24,000 distinct CDR3 sequences; approximately 48% of them occurred a single time. Roughly 6.5% of the sample is taken by the ten largest. The sample consisted of peripheral blood. These receptors originate from an adult woman with stable Graves' hyperthyroidism.

Points on this clonotype: A read error may account for a junction end that differs from germline. V and J are TRBV7-3 and TRBJ2-3; 12 nucleotides match TRBD2. There are 22 residues in the CDR3. Germline V gives CDR1 SGHTA, CDR2 FQGTGA. In nucleotides, the CDR3 is TGTGCCAGCAGCTTAAACCTACAGCCGGAACTAGCGGGAGGCCCAGGGGCGGATACGCTGTATTTC. Translated: CASSLNLQPELAGGPGADTLYF.

This chain uses TRBV29-1 with TRBJ2-5; 14 bases fit TRBD2. The CDR3 loop spans 17 amino acids. The V gene end was trimmed by 7 bases and the J gene end by 1 base; junction bases not matched to a gene: 11. Germline-derived CDR1 and CDR2 are SQVTM and ANQGSEA. CDR3 sequence reads: CSEGLAGGWPPQETQYF. In DNA, the CDR3 is TGCAGCGAAGGACTAGCGGGAGGATGGCCCCCCCAAGAGACCCAGTACTTC.

As concerns this clonotype: No DNA is shown, since the ends of the CDR3 on it are uncertain; the CDR3 is the one TCRdb lists. The genes are TRBV6-7 and TRBJ1-5. TRBV6-7 is reported as an ORF; its role is uncertain. The CDR3 spans 22 residues, counting both ends. The CDR3 loop is CASSYPQLAGDGAGSSSSGQHF.

By its share, this clonotype is medium-sized (0.01 to 0.1%). The V call is TRBV7-9, the J call TRBJ2-7; 10 bases are a match to TRBD1. The CDR3 consists of 13 residues. From germline, CDR1 is SEHNR and CDR2 FQNEAQ (reference sequence). V trimming: 5 bases; J trimming: 6 bases; junction bases outside the gene matches: 4. CDR3 DNA: TGTGCCAGCAGCCCGGGACAGGGGCTCGAGCAGTACTTC. Protein sequence: CASSPGQGLEQYF.

The chain combines TRBV18 with TRBJ1-3; D not certain. The CDR3 is 15 residues long. Per germline, CDR1 KGHSH and CDR2 LQKENI. V lost 2 bases to trimming and J lost 5 bases, with 13 bases between them. The CDR3 loop is CASSPEAGVRNTIYF. As DNA, the CDR3 is TGTGCCAGCTCACCAGAAGCTGGTGTAAGAAACACCATATATTTT.

This clonotype is labeled medium-sized. The chain is built from TRBV14 and TRBJ2-3; D unclear. Germline lookup yields CDR1 SGHDN and CDR2 FVKESK. The CDR3 is made up of 12 amino acids. The V end lost 1 base, the J end lost 5 bases, and 4 bases lay between the germline ends. For the CDR3, the DNA is TGTGCCAGCAGCCAAGTGGGAGATACGCAGTATTTT. Amino acid sequence: CASSQVGDTQYF.

This clonotype was seen repeatedly, ten times or more. This chain links TRBV5-1 with TRBJ2-1; 8 bases are a match to TRBD2. Germline CDR1 and CDR2: SGHRS and YFSETQ. Trimming took 4 bases from V and 8 from J; bases not matched to a gene: 5. The length of the CDR3 is 13 residues. The CDR3 coding sequence is TGCGCCAGCAGCCCGGGGGGGGGCCATGAGCAGTTCTTC. It specifies CASSPGGGHEQFF.

This sequence joins TRBV5-5 and TRBJ1-1, with D tentatively TRBD1 (5 bases). Germline values: CDR1 SGHKS, CDR2 YYEKEE (reference sequence). V lost 2 bases, J lost 0 bases, and 11 bases lay in between. The CDR3 contains 15 residues. The CDR3 region is CASSFGGKMNTEAFF. DNA of the CDR3: TGTGCCAGCAGCTTCGGGGGGAAGATGAACACTGAAGCTTTCTTT.

By sample share, this clonotype is medium-sized. The gene calls are TRBV7-9 and TRBJ2-7; 8 bases match TRBD2. V shed 5 bases, J shed 3 bases, and the junction held 15 bases outside the gene matches. Per germline, CDR1 SEHNR and CDR2 FQNEAQ (reference sequence). The CDR3 consists of 17 residues. Written as DNA, the CDR3 is TGTGCCAGCAGCCAGATGGGAAACGGGAGGGGGAGCTACGAGCAGTACTTC. It encodes CASSQMGNGRGSYEQYF. Together with reference TRBV7-9 and TRBJ2-7, the CDR3 gives the full variable domain: DTGVSQNPRHKITKRGQNVTFRCDPISEHNRLYWYRQTLGQGPEFLTYFQNEAQLEKSRLLSDRFSAERPKGSFSTLEIQRTEQGDSAMYLCASSQMGNGRGSYEQYFGPGTRLTVT.

In its sample, this clonotype was seen many times. The chain uses TRBV27 and TRBJ2-7, with D maybe TRBD1 (6 bases). Germline values: CDR1 MNHEY, CDR2 SMNVEV (reference sequence). The CDR3 contains 14 residues. Trimming took 0 bases from V and 3 from J, leaving 9 bases between them. This CDR3 is CASSLSKQGYEQYF. In DNA, the CDR3 is TGTGCCAGCAGTTTATCGAAACAGGGCTACGAGCAGTACTTC.

This clonotype was counted many times. A much larger clone differs by one base, so this may be a read error. The chain has TRBV9 and TRBJ2-3, with a possible D match to TRBD1 (5 bases). Deletions cut 1 base from V and 4 bases from J, with 10 bases between. This CDR3 is built from 14 residues. Germline-derived CDR1 and CDR2 are SGDLS and YYNGEE. CDR3 sequence reads: CASSVQGPADTQYF. CDR3 in DNA: TGTGCCAGCAGCGTACAGGGTCCCGCAGATACGCAGTATTTT.

V gene TRBV7-9 combines with J gene TRBJ2-1; 12 nucleotides match TRBD2. Germline CDR1 SEHNR, CDR2 FQNEAQ (reference sequence). With V trimmed by 5 bases and J by 9 bases, 11 bases remained unmatched. This CDR3 is 16 amino acids long. The CDR3 loop reads CASSPRTSGKNLEQFF. CDR3 DNA sequence: TGTGCCAGCAGCCCACGGACTAGCGGGAAGAATCTTGAGCAGTTCTTC.

A word on this clonotype: No conserved phenylalanine or tryptophan is present at the end of the CDR3, so a read error is the likely explanation. The V gene is TRBV5-1, the J gene TRBJ2-7; D not resolved. Germline V CDR1 and CDR2: SGHRS, YFSETQ. The CDR3 sequence is 12 residues long. The CDR3 sequence is CTISLRSHEQYS. The CDR3 bases are TGCACCATCAGCTTGAGGTCGCACGAGCAGTACTCC.

This clonotype was observed a handful of times. A single base separates this from a much larger clone, so it may be a read error. V usage is TRBV28 and J usage is TRBJ2-2, with TRBD2 as a possible D gene (5 bases). With 8 bases removed from V and 6 bases from J, the gap between germline ends came to 13 bases. There are 13 residues in the CDR3. Germline CDR1 MDHEN, CDR2 SYDVKM. DNA for the CDR3: TGTGCCAGCTCCCCGGGGAGTTCCGGGGAGCTGTTTTTT. It encodes CASSPGSSGELFF.